This T cell receptor beta chain originates from a study of blood T cell repertoires in COVID-19. Study-wide context: Material from acute and convalescent COVID-19 was sourced from the United States, Italy and Spain. The analysed material was cDNA or gDNA that came from T cells, B-cell-depleted T cells, or PBMCs.

Enrolment of Seattle patients took place during active infection, and they were followed longitudinally. Trimming cost V 5 bases and J 6 bases, with 8 bases left between them. The CDR3 consists of 12 residues. Germline CDR1 and CDR2: SNHLY and FYNNEI. The authors' processing: Amplification from reference gene primers served as the basis for estimated nucleated cell counts. Libraries were prepared by immunoSEQ multiplex PCR; TCRdb keeps only in-frame clonotypes and omits some of them. V, J and clone size are those of that table, while D and trimming were read from the DNA. The table has 150,000 or so clones, over 75% seen once.

Input material: peripheral blood. This clonotype was obtained from a man aged 18 to 29 with COVID-19, enrolled during active disease. This sequence joins TRBV2 and TRBJ1-5; D remains ambiguous. CDR3 sequence reads: CASSSPGQPQHF. The CDR3, as DNA: TGTGCCAGCAGTAGCCCAGGTCAGCCCCAGCATTTT.